This TCR beta chain stems from a study of cytomegalovirus exposure and HLA in healthy donors. Study-level findings and limits: Later on, an analysis showed TCR association rates differing by HLA locus, with DRB1 the most and HLA-C the fewest.

It was healthy bone marrow donors who served as donors. The PCR was carried out with 60 Vbeta primers and 13 Jbeta primers. TCRdb keeps only in-frame clones here, not all; method: immunoSEQ multiplex PCR. The table has roughly 190,000 clones, more than 65% seen once. The CDR3 covers 13 residues. The germline gives CDR1 MNHEY, CDR2 SVGAGI. With V trimmed by 5 bases and J by 9 bases, 9 bases remained unmatched. Points on this clone: Its antigen remains unknown.

Sequencing was carried out using PBMCs. This chain joins TRBV6-5 and TRBJ1-1; 7 bases fit TRBD1. The TCR originated in a man aged 45-60 years in good health and CMV-seronegative. CDR3 DNA sequence: TGTGCCAGCAGTACCCGGACAGGTGATAAAGCTTTCTTT. This gives the protein CASSTRTGDKAFF.